Below, one T cell receptor beta chain is given with its context. Its target is not known. These data come from a study of beta chain features in type 1 diabetes. General observations from the study: Healthy donors had naive, central memory and Treg TCRB repertoires that appeared less similar than those seen among patients.

The sequenced template was cDNA made from the entire isolated RNA. Method: immunoSEQ multiplex PCR; TCRdb's copy keeps in-frame clones and lacks some. The sample has under 400,000 clones, 10% to 15% seen once; the top ten hold 0.017%. This sequence originates from a man between 18 and 29 years old in good health. Sequenced sample: naive CD4+ T cells from blood.

For the CDR3, the DNA is TGTGCCACCAGCCTAGGAGGGGTGAGGTGGGGCAATCAGCCCCAGCATTTT. As protein: CATSLGGVRWGNQPQHF. The chain is built from TRBV15 and TRBJ1-5; perhaps TRBD1 as D (5 bases). V lost 5 bases and J 2 bases, leaving 19 bases between the germline ends. Germline V gives CDR1 LNHNV, CDR2 YYDKDF (reference sequence). The CDR3 extends over 17 amino acids.